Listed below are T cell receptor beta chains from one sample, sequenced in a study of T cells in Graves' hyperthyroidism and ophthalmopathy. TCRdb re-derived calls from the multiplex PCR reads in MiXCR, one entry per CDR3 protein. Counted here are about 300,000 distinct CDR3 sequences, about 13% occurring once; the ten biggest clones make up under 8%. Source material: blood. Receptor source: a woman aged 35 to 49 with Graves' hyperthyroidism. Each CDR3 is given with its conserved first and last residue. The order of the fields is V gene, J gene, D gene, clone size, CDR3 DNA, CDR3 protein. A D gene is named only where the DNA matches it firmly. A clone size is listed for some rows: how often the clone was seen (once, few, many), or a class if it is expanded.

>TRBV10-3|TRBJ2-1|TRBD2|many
TGTGCCACCGGGACTAGCGACAATGAGCAGTTCTTC
CATGTSDNEQFF
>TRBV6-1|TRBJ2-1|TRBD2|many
TGTGCCAGCAGTGCCGGGACTAGCTCCTACAATGAGCAGTTCTTC
CASSAGTSSYNEQFF
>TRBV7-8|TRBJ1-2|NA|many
TGTGCCAGCAGCGCCTCGACAGCTGGCTATGGCTACACCTTC
CASSASTAGYGYTF
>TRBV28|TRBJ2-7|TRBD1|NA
TGTGCCAGCAGTCCCGGGACAGGGATCCCCTACGAGCAGTACTTC
CASSPGTGIPYEQYF
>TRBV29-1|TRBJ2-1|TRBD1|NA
TGCAGCGGGGAACGGACAGGGTGGAGTGAGCAGTTCTTC
CSGERTGWSEQFF
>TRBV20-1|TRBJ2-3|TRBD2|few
TGCAGTGCCCGAGGGGGACTAGCGGGAGAGGGAGATACGCAGTATTTT
CSARGGLAGEGDTQYF
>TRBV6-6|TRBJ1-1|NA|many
TGTGCCAGCAGTTACTCGAATGGGGGGTACGAAGCTTTCTTT
CASSYSNGGYEAFF
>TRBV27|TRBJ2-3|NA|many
TGTGCCAGCAGTTTACCCTCAGATACGCAGTATTTT
CASSLPSDTQYF
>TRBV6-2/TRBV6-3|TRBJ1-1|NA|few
TGTGCCAGCAGTTGGCCTCGAGGACAGCCGGGGACTGAAGCTTTCTTT
CASSWPRGQPGTEAFF
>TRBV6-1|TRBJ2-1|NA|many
TGTGCCAGCATTGGAGGGTGGACGGATGAGCAGTTCTTC
CASIGGWTDEQFF
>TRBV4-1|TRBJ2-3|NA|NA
TGCGCCAGCAGCCAAGAGAGCAGTGACCTCGCTACGCAGTATTTT
CASSQESSDLATQYF
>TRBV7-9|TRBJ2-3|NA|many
TGTGCCAGCAGACAGGGTATGGGCACAGATACGCAGTATTTT
CASRQGMGTDTQYF
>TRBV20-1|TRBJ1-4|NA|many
TGCAGTGCTCTAGGTGGCACTTCGACTGAAAAACTGTTTTTT
CSALGGTSTEKLFF
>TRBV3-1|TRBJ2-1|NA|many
TGTGCCAGCAGCCAAGCGACTTCCCGGGACAATGAGCAGTTCTTC
CASSQATSRDNEQFF
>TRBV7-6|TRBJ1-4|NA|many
TGTGCCAGCAGCCCCGCGTGGGGTACTAATGAAAAACTGTTTTTT
CASSPAWGTNEKLFF
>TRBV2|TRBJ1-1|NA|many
TGTGCCGAGGGGATTTCGAACACTGAAGCTTTCTTT
CAEGISNTEAFF
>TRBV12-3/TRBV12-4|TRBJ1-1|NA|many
TGTGCCAGCACACGGATAGGGGCTGAAGCTTTCTTT
CASTRIGAEAFF
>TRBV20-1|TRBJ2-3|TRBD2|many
TGCAGTGCTAGGCCTAGCGGGAGGGATACGCAGTATTTT
CSARPSGRDTQYF
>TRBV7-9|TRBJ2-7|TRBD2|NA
TGTGCCAGCCGATTTACTAGCGGGAGTTCCTACGAGCAGTACTTC
CASRFTSGSSYEQYF
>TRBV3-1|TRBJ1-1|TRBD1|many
TGTGCCAGCAGCCATTGGACAGGGGACACTGAAGCTTTCTTT
CASSHWTGDTEAFF
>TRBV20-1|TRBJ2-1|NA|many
TGCAGTGCTAGAGAAACAACGAGTCGAAGAGGCCCTTACAATGAGCAGTTCTTC
CSARETTSRRGPYNEQFF
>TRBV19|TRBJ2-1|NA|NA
TGTGCCAGTAGTATAGTGGGGGATGAGCAGTTCTTC
CASSIVGDEQFF
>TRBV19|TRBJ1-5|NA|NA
TGTGCCAGTAGTATAGAAGGGAATGGGCAGCCCCAGCATTTT
CASSIEGNGQPQHF
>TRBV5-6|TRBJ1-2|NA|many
TGTGCCAGCAGCCAGAGGGGCGGCAGGGACGGATTTGGCTACACCTTC
CASSQRGGRDGFGYTF
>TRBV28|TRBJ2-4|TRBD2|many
TGTGCCAGCAGTGACGGCGGGGGTTCCAAAAACATTCAGTACTTC
CASSDGGGSKNIQYF
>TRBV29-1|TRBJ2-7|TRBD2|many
TGCAGCGGAACTACGGGACTAGATGGGTACGAGCAGTACTTC
CSGTTGLDGYEQYF
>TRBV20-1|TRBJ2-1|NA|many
TGCAGTGCTACAGCTAGGCGGTCCTACAATGAGCAGTTCTTC
CSATARRSYNEQFF
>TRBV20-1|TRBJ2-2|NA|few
TGCAGTGTTAAGGAGGGAGGAACCGGGGAGCTGTTTTTT
CSVKEGGTGELFF
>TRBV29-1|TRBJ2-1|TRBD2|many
TGCAGCGTCCCCGCCGGGACTAGCGGGAGGAGGAACTACAATGAGCAGTTCTTC
CSVPAGTSGRRNYNEQFF
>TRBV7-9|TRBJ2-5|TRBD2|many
TGTGCCAGCAGCTGGGGGGGAGGAGACCAAGAGACCCAGTACTTC
CASSWGGGDQETQYF
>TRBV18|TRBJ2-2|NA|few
TGTGCCAGCTCGGGGACACACACCGGGGAGCTGTTTTTT
CASSGTHTGELFF
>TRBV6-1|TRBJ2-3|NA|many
TGTGCCAGCAGTTTGGGCGGGAACACAGATACGCAGTATTTT
CASSLGGNTDTQYF
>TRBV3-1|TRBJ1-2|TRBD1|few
TGTGCCAGCAGGCAGTCCACAGGGGGCGCACGTTCCAAGCTCTATGGCTACACCTTC
CASRQSTGGARSKLYGYTF
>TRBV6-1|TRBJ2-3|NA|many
TGTGCCAGCAAGACTAGCACAGATACGCAGTATTTT
CASKTSTDTQYF
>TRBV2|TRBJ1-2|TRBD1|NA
TGTGCCAGCAGTGAACGACAGGGGGACGGATATGGCTACACCTTC
CASSERQGDGYGYTF
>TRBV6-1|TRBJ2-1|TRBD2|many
TGTGCCAGCAGTCACCTAGCGGGTTACAATGAGCAGTTCTTC
CASSHLAGYNEQFF
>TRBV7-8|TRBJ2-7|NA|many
TGTGCCAGCAGCGGCAGGGAAGGGTCCTACGAGCAGTACTTC
CASSGREGSYEQYF
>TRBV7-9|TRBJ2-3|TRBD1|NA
TGTGCCAGCAGCTTAGCGCTCGGAACAGGGGACACAGATACGCAGTATTTT
CASSLALGTGDTDTQYF
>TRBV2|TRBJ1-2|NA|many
TGTGCCAGCAGTCAAAATACAGGGTATGGCTACACCTTC
CASSQNTGYGYTF
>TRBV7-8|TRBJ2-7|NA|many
TGTGCCAGCAGCTTAGCGGTGGAGGAGCAGTACTTC
CASSLAVEEQYF
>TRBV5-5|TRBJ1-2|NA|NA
TGTGCCAGCAGCCACCGGGACCCTGGGGTGATCGACACCTTC
CASSHRDPGVIDTF
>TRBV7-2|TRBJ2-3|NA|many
TGTGCCAGCAGCTTAAGCCGGGGAGATACGCAGTATTTT
CASSLSRGDTQYF
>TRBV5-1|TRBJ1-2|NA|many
TGCGCCAGCAGCGGCGGGAACTATGGCTACACCTTC
CASSGGNYGYTF